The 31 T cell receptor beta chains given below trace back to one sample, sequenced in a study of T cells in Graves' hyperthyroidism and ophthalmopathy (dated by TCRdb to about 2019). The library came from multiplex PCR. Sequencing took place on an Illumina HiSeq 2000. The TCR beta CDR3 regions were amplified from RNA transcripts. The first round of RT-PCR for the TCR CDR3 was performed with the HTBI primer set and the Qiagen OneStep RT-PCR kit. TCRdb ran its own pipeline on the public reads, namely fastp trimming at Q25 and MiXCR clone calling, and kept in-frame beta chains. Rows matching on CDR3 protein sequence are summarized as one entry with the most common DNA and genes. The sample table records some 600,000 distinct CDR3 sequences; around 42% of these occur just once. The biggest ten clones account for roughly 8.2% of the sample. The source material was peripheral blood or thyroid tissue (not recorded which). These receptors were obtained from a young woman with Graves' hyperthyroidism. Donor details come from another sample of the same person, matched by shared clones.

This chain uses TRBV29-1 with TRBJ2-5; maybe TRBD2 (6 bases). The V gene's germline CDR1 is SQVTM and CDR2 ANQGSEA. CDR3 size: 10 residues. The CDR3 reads CSVGRQTQYF. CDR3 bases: TGCAGTGTCGGGAGACAGACCCAGTACTTC.

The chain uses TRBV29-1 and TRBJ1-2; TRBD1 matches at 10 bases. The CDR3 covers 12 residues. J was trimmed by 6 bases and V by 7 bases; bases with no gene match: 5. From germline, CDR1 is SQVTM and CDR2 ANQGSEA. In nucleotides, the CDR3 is TGCAGCGCTAGACAGGGGGCGCATGGCTACACCTTC. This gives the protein CSARQGAHGYTF.

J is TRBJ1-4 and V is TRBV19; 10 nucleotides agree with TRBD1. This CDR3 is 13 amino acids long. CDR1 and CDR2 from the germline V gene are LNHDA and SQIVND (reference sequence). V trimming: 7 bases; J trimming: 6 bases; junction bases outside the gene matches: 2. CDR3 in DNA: TGTGCCAGTACGGGACAGGGGTATGAAAAACTGTTTTTT. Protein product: CASTGQGYEKLFF.

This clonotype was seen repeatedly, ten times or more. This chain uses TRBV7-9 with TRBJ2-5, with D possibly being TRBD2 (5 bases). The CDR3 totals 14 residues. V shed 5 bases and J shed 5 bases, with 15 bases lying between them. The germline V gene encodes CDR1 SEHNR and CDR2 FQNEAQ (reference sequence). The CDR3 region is CASSDRTGPETQYF. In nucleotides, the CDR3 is TGTGCCAGCAGCGACCGGACTGGCCCTGAGACCCAGTACTTC.

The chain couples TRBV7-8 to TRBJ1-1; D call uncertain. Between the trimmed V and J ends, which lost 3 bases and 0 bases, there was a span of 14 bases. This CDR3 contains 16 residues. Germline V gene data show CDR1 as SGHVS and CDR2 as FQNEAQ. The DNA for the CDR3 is TGTGCCAGCAGCTTCGACCTAACCCTAATGAACACTGAAGCTTTCTTT. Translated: CASSFDLTLMNTEAFF.

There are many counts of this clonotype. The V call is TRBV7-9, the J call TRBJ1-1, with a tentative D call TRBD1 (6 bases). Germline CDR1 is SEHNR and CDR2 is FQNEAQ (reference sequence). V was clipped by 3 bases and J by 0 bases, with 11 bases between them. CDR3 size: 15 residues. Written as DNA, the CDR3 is TGTGCCAGCAGCTTCTCGACAGGAATGAACACTGAAGCTTTCTTT. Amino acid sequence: CASSFSTGMNTEAFF.

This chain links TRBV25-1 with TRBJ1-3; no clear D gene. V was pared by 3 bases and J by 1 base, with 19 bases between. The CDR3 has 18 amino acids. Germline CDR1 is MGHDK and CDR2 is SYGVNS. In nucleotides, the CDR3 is TGTGCCAGCAGTGATGGCGACACCTCGGTTTATTCTGGAAACACCATATATTTT. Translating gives CASSDGDTSVYSGNTIYF.

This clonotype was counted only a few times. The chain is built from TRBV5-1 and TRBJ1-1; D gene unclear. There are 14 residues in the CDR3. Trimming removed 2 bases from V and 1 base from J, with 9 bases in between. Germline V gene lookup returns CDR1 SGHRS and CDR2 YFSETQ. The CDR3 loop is CASSFVQTNTEAFF. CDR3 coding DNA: TGCGCCAGCAGCTTTGTCCAGACGAACACTGAAGCTTTCTTT.

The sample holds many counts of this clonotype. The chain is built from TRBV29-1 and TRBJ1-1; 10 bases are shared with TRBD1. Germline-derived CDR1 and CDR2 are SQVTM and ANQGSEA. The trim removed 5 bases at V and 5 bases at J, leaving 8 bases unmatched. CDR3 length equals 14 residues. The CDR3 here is CSVNDRGQWTEAFF. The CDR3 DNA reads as TGCAGCGTTAATGACAGGGGGCAATGGACTGAAGCTTTCTTT.

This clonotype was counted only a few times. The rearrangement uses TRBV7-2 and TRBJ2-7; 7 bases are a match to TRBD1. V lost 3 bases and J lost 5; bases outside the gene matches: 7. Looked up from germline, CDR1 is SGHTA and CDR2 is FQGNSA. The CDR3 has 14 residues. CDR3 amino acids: CASSLAGTEHEQYF. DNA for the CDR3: TGTGCCAGCAGCTTGGCCGGGACAGAGCACGAGCAGTACTTC.

The CDR3 DNA is TGTGCCAGCAGCCCTACTAGCGGGAGACCCGGGGAGCAGTACTTC. Protein sequence: CASSPTSGRPGEQYF. The chain uses TRBV9 and TRBJ2-7; TRBD2 aligns across 11 bases. The V gene end was trimmed by 4 bases and the J gene end by 7 bases; junction bases not matched to a gene: 10. CDR1 and CDR2 (germline): SGDLS, YYNGEE. The CDR3 extends over 15 amino acids.

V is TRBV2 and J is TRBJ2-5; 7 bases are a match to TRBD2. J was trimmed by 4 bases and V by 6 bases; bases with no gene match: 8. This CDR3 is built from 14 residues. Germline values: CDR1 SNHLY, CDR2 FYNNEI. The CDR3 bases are TGTGCCAGCAGCCCAGGGACTAATGGAGAGACCCAGTACTTC. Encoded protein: CASSPGTNGETQYF.

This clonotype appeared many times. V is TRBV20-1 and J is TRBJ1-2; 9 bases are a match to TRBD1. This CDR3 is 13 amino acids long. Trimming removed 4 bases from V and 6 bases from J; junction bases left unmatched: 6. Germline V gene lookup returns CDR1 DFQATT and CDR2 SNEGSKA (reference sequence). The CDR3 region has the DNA TGCAGTGCTAATGGGGACAGGGTCGATGGCTACACCTTC. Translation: CSANGDRVDGYTF.

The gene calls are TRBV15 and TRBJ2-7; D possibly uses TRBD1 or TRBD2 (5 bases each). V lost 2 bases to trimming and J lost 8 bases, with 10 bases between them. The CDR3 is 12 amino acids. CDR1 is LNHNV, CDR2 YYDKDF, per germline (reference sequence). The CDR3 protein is CATSRNRDQQYF. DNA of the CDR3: TGTGCCACCAGCAGAAACCGGGACCAGCAGTACTTC.

The CDR3 loop reads CASSYGTSGRMEETQYF. Written as DNA, the CDR3 is TGTGCCAGCAGTTACGGGACTAGCGGGAGAATGGAGGAGACCCAGTACTTC. The chain couples TRBV6-1 to TRBJ2-5; TRBD2 matches at 14 bases. Per germline, CDR1 MNHNS and CDR2 SASEGT. Germline trimming cut 5 bases from V and 5 bases from J; bases unmatched to any gene: 10. The CDR3 length is 17 residues.

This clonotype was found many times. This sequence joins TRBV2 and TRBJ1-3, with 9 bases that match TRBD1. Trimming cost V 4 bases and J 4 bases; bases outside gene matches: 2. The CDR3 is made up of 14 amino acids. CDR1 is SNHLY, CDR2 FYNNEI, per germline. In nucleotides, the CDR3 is TGTGCCAGCAGTGGACAGGGGGTAGGAAACACCATATATTTT. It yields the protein CASSGQGVGNTIYF.

This CDR3 reads CATRGGPQHF. CDR3 sequence (DNA): TGTGCCACCAGGGGGGGCCCCCAGCATTTT. This chain joins TRBV24-1 and TRBJ1-5; tentatively, D is TRBD1 (6 bases). Trimming left V 7 bases short and J 10 bases short, with 7 bases between. CDR3 length equals 10 residues. Germline values: CDR1 KGHDR, CDR2 SFDVKD.

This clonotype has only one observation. Here the CDR3 reads CAISEDHTRTVEAFF. CDR3 coding DNA: TGTGCCATCAGTGAGGACCACACTAGGACGGTCGAAGCTTTCTTT. The rearrangement uses TRBV10-3 and TRBJ1-1; D gene uncertain. This CDR3 has 15 residues. The V gene lost 2 bases and the J gene lost 8 bases, with 18 bases spanning the gap. Germline CDR1 is ENHRY and CDR2 is SYGVKD.

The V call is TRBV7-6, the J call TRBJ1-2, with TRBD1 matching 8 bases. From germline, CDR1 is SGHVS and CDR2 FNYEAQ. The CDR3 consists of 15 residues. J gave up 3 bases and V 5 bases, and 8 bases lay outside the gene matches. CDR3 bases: TGTGCCAGCAGCAGGGGGGACAGGAGTGACTATGGCTACACCTTC. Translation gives CASSRGDRSDYGYTF. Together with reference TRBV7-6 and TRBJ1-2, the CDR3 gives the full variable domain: GAGVSQSPRYKVTKRGQDVALRCDPISGHVSLYWYRQALGQGPEFLTYFNYEAQQDKSGLPNDRFSAERPEGSISTLTIQRTEQRDSAMYRCASSRGDRSDYGYTFGSGTRLTVV.

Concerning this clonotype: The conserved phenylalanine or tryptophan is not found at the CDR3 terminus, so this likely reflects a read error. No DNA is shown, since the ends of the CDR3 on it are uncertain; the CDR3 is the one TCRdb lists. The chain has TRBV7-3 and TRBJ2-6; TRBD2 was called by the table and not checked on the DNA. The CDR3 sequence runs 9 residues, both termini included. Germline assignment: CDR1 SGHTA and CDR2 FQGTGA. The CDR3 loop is CASSRGMNT.

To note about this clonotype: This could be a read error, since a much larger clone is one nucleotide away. The CDR3 DNA reads as TGTGCCAGCAGCGTACGCGGGACGTACCAAGAGACCCAGTACTTC. Its translation is CASSVRGTYQETQYF. V is TRBV7-3 and J is TRBJ2-5, with D possibly being TRBD2 (6 bases). Trimming shortened V by 5 bases and J by 0 bases, and 13 bases separated the two germline ends. The CDR3 runs 15 residues. From germline, CDR1 is SGHTA and CDR2 FQGTGA.

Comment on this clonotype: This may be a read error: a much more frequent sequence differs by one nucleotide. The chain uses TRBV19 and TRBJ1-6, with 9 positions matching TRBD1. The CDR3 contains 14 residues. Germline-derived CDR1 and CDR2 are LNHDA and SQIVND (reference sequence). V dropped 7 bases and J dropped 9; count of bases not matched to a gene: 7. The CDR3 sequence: CASNPQGAVSPLHF. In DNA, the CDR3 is TGTGCCAGTAATCCACAGGGGGCCGTTTCACCCCTCCACTTT.

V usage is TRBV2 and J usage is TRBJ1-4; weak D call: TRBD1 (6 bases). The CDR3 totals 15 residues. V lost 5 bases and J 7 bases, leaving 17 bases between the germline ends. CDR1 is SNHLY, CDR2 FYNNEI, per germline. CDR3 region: CASSLIGGLSEKLFF. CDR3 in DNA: TGTGCCAGCAGTTTAATTGGGGGGCTGAGTGAAAAACTGTTTTTT.

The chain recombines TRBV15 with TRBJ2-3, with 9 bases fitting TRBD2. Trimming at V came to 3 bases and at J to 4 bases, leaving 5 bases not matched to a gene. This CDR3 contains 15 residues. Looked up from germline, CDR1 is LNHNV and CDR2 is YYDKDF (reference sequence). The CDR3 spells CATSRSAGGADTQYF. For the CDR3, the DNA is TGTGCCACCAGCAGGTCAGCGGGGGGTGCAGATACGCAGTATTTT. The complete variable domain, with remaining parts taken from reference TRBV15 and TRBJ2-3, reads DAMVIQNPRYQVTQFGKPVTLSCSQTLNHNVMYWYQQKSSQAPKLLFHYYDKDFNNEADTPDNFQSRRPNTSFCFLDIRSPGLGDTAMYLCATSRSAGGADTQYFGPGTRLTVL.

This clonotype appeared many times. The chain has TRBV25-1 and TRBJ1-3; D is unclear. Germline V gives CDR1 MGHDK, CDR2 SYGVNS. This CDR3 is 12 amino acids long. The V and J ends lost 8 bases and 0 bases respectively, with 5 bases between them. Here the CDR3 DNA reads TGTGCCAGCCGAAGCTCTGGAAACACCATATATTTT. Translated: CASRSSGNTIYF.

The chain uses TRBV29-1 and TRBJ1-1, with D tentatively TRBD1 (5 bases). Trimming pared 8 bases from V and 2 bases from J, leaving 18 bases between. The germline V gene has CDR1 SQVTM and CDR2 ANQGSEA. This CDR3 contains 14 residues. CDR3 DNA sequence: TGCAGCTTGGCCGTTAAGGGACCAAACACTGAAGCTTTCTTT. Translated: CSLAVKGPNTEAFF.

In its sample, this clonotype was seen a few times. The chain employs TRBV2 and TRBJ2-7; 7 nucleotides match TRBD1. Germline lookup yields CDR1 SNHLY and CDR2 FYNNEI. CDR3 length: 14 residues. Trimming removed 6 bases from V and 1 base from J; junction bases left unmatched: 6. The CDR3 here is CASRPPGQSYEQYF. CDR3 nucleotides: TGTGCCAGCAGACCTCCGGGACAGTCCTACGAGCAGTACTTC.

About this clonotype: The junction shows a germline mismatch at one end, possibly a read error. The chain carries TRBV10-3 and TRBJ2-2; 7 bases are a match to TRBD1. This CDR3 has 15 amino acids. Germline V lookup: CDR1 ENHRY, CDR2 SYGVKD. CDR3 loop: CASSYHRGSTGELFF. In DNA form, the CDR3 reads TGTGCCAGCAGTTACCACAGGGGCTCGACCGGGGAGCTGTTTTTT.

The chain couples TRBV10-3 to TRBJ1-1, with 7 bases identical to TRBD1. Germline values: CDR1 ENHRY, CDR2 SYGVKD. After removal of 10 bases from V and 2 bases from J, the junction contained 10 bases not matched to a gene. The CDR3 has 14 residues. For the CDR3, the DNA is TGTGCCAGCAGCACTTACAGGGGCAACACTGAAGCTTTCTTT. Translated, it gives CASSTYRGNTEAFF.

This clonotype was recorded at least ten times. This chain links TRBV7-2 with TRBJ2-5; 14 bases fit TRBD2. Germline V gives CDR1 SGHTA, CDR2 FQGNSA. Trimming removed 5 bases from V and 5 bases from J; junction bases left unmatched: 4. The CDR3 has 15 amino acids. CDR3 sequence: CASSPRLAGGETQYF. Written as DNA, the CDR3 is TGTGCCAGCAGCCCACGACTAGCGGGAGGGGAGACCCAGTACTTC. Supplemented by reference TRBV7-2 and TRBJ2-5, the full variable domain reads GAGVSQSPSNKVTEKGKDVELRCDPISGHTALYWYRQSLGQGLEFLIYFQGNSAPDKSGLPSDRFSAERTGGSVSTLTIQRTQQEDSAVYLCASSPRLAGGETQYFGPGTRLLVL.

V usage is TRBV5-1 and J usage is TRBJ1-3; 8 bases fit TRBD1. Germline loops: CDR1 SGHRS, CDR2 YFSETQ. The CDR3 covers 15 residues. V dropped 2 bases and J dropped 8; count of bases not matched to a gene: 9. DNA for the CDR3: TGCGCCAGCAGCTTACAGGGGGACTATGGCTACACCATATATTTT. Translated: CASSLQGDYGYTIYF.